This T cell receptor (beta chain) was identified in a study of blood T cell repertoires in COVID-19 (dated by TCRdb to about 2020). With regard to the full study: Samples from collaborators originated in the United States, Italy and Spain and spanned both the acute and convalescent phases of COVID-19. Subjects who had been exposed to COVID-19, were actively infected with it, or had recovered from it provided the deeply sampled blood TCRbeta repertoires that made up the dataset. The repertoires were released in a freely available public database meant as a resource for research on the immune response to SARS-CoV-2. The sample metadata nearly always contained a de-identified subject ID, COVID-19 status, age in years and sex. Where available, HLA class I and class II types were obtained from metadata supplied by the sample provider rather than from assay-based typing. The material from the prospective study consisted of cDNA or gDNA derived from T cells, B-cell-depleted T cells, or PBMCs. The samples were drawn from the first 160 participants of the ongoing ImmuneRACE study and from 1,254 subjects provided by 6 global collaborators. Study-level results and caveats: The amount of clinical and demographic metadata varied by source and participant and was provided uncurated.

This clone was picked up many times. The specificity of this receptor is unknown. Per-base quality was not reported, and no clone a single base away is much larger than it. Participants in the prospective study were aged about 18 to 100 years, lived in under 30 United States geographic areas, and enrolled through a virtual design. To assign participants to cohorts, the prospective study relied on clinical history that participants themselves reported in a screening survey and a study questionnaire. Mobile phlebotomists in the prospective study collected whole blood, serum and a nasopharyngeal or oropharyngeal swab from every participant. Prospective study participants could optionally give additional blood draws and questionnaires over an approximately 2-month period. Before DNA extraction, blood samples from the prospective study were shipped at room temperature or frozen. At the junction V is shortened by 3 bases and J by 5 bases; bases outside the gene matches: 1. In the germline V gene, CDR1 corresponds to SGHVS and CDR2 to FNYEAQ. The CDR3, cysteine through phenylalanine, is 13 amino acids long. Left in the record is the CDR3 DNA by itself, 39 bases read in frame from the first base.

The immunoSEQ Assay, a bias-controlled multiplex PCR, was used to amplify TCRbeta CDR3 regions from genomic DNA. Per the original workflow: The number of nucleated cells in each sample was estimated by amplification of reference gene primers within the assay. To quantify the absolute abundance of each unique TCRbeta CDR3 rearrangement, sequence reads were collapsed and filtered. For each sample, productive Simpson clonality was calculated as the square root of Simpson's diversity index across productive rearrangements. The source is immuneACCESS, and TCRdb retained only in-frame sequences with V and J called. Part of the clones is not carried over; for the studies checked, unresolved V genes explain less than half of this, and the remainder is unexplained. V, J and clone size are taken as reported in that table, and D and trimming were inferred from the DNA itself. Present in this sample are some 190,000 clones, around three quarters of which were seen just once. Around 17% of the sample is held by the ten biggest clonotypes.

The chain uses TRBV7-6 and TRBJ1-3; 7 bases in between match TRBD1. The TCR originated in a woman aged 50 to 65 with acute COVID-19. The sequenced sample consisted of PBMCs or T cells enriched from blood (not recorded which). Here the CDR3 is given as CASSLGQRNTIYF. DNA sequence: TGTGCCAGCAGCTTGGGACAGCGAAACACCATATATTTT.